The 19 T cell receptor beta chains below were found in one sample sequenced in a study of cytomegalovirus exposure and HLA in healthy donors. It was with 60 Vbeta and 13 Jbeta primers that the PCR ran. Sequencing was performed with immunoSEQ multiplex PCR; in TCRdb, only in-frame clones are kept and a portion is missing. Here the sample spans about 100,000 clones, around 80% being singletons. The sequenced sample was PBMCs. The source is a woman in her sixties or seventies in good health and CMV-seronegative.

This sequence joins TRBV18 and TRBJ1-4, with 9 bases matching TRBD1. This CDR3 has 16 amino acids. CDR1 and CDR2 from the germline V gene are KGHSH and LQKENI. Trimming cost V 6 bases and J 5 bases; bases outside gene matches: 10. The CDR3 region has the DNA TGTGCCAGCTCCCCCCGGATCGGGACAGGGAATGAAAAACTGTTTTTT. Amino acids: CASSPRIGTGNEKLFF.

The rearrangement links TRBV2 to TRBJ2-3; tentative D call: TRBD1 (5 bases). The CDR3 contains 16 residues. The V and J ends lost 5 bases and 0 bases respectively, with 15 bases between them. Germline CDR1 is SNHLY and CDR2 is FYNNEI. The CDR3 spells CASSLWTLSSTDTQYF. CDR3 DNA sequence: TGTGCCAGCAGTCTATGGACATTATCTAGCACAGATACGCAGTATTTT. Drawing the rest from reference TRBV2 and TRBJ2-3, the complete variable domain is EPEVTQTPSHQVTQMGQEVILRCVPISNHLYFYWYRQILGQKVEFLVSFYNNEISEKSEIFDDQFSVERPDGSNFTLKIRSTKLEDSAMYFCASSLWTLSSTDTQYFGPGTRLTVL.

The chain carries TRBV15 and TRBJ2-5, with TRBD2 as a possible D gene (5 bases). There are 14 residues in the CDR3. Germline CDR1 LNHNV, CDR2 YYDKDF (reference sequence). The V end was cut by 3 bases, the J end by 7 bases, with 15 bases between. In DNA form, the CDR3 reads TGTGCCACCAGCAGCGTGAGGGAGTCGGGGACCCAGTACTTC. Translated, it gives CATSSVRESGTQYF.

V gene TRBV5-4 combines with J gene TRBJ1-6; D is unresolved. V was shortened by 1 base and J by 10 bases, with 9 bases between the two germline ends. Germline CDR1 SGHNT, CDR2 YYREEE (reference sequence). This CDR3 region has 13 residues. The CDR3 loop is CASSLSARSPLHF. Written as DNA, the CDR3 is TGTGCCAGCAGCTTGTCTGCGAGATCACCCCTCCACTTT.

This chain joins TRBV4-3 and TRBJ1-1; D not certain. Trimming shortened V by 1 base and J by 11 bases, and 14 bases separated the two germline ends. CDR1 and CDR2 from the germline V gene are LGHNA and YSLEER. The CDR3 extends over 13 amino acids. CDR3 sequence: CASSQVGGPAAFF. CDR3 DNA sequence: TGCGCCAGCAGCCAAGTAGGAGGCCCTGCGGCTTTCTTT.

V usage is TRBV19 and J usage is TRBJ2-3, with D possibly TRBD1 on 5 matching bases. The germline CDR1 and CDR2 sequences are LNHDA and SQIVND (reference sequence). This CDR3 region has 14 residues. The ends were cut back, 8 bases at V and 3 bases at J, with 15 bases in the middle. The CDR3 nucleotides are TGTGCCAGTGCCTCCGACAGATCAACAGATACGCAGTATTTT. It codes for CASASDRSTDTQYF.

The chain recombines TRBV19 with TRBJ2-1; unclear D gene. Germline V gene lookup returns CDR1 LNHDA and CDR2 SQIVND (reference sequence). The CDR3 is made up of 12 amino acids. With 5 bases removed from V and 4 bases from J, the gap between germline ends came to 6 bases. CDR3 residues: CASSGTYNEQFF. The CDR3 nucleotides are TGTGCCAGTAGTGGTACATACAATGAGCAGTTCTTC.

The CDR3 DNA follows: TGTGCCAGCAGCCCCGGGACAGGGAATCAGCCCCAGCATTTT. Its translation: CASSPGTGNQPQHF. V gene TRBV5-4 combines with J gene TRBJ1-5; 9 bases are a match to TRBD1. V was pared by 4 bases and J by 4 bases, with 3 bases of the junction left unmatched. This CDR3 comprises 14 residues. Germline CDR1 and CDR2: SGHNT and YYREEE (reference sequence).

The V call is TRBV6-1, the J call TRBJ2-7; 7 bases fit TRBD2. This CDR3 is built from 13 residues. V shed 3 bases and J 6 bases; nucleotides not matched to a gene: 5. Germline V lookup: CDR1 MNHNS, CDR2 SASEGT. The CDR3 nucleotides read TGTGCCAGCAGTGACCGGGGGGTCCTCGAGCAGTACTTC. It codes for CASSDRGVLEQYF.

The chain couples TRBV5-4 to TRBJ2-7, with D possibly being TRBD1 (6 bases). V lost 4 bases to trimming and J lost 2 bases, with 16 bases between them. Germline CDR1 SGHNT, CDR2 YYREEE (reference sequence). There are 15 residues in the CDR3. The CDR3 DNA follows: TGTGCCAGCAGCCCCAGCGGACAGTCCACCTACGAGCAGTACTTC. It yields the protein CASSPSGQSTYEQYF.

V and J are TRBV9 and TRBJ2-7; 7 bases match TRBD1. The germline V gene encodes CDR1 SGDLS and CDR2 YYNGEE. V trimming: 3 bases; J trimming: 1 base; junction bases outside the gene matches: 7. This CDR3 comprises 15 residues. CDR3 sequence (DNA): TGTGCCAGCAGCGCACCGGACAGGTCGTCCTACGAGCAGTACTTC. Translating gives CASSAPDRSSYEQYF.

The rearrangement joins TRBV7-2 to TRBJ2-1; the D gene is possibly TRBD2 (6 bases). CDR3 length equals 16 residues. Between the trimmed V and J ends, which lost 1 base and 1 base, there was a span of 11 bases. From germline, CDR1 is SGHTA and CDR2 FQGNSA. CDR3 nucleotides: TGTGCCAGCAGCTTAGAACCCGGGACTTCCTACAATGAGCAGTTCTTC. Encoded protein: CASSLEPGTSYNEQFF.

Only a few counts were recorded for this clone. The chain recombines TRBV6-5 with TRBJ1-4, with D hard to call. The germline V gene has CDR1 MNHEY and CDR2 SVGAGI. The V gene lost 6 bases and the J gene lost 4 bases, with 9 bases spanning the gap. The CDR3 extends over 13 amino acids. Here the CDR3 DNA reads TGTGCCAGCAGACGGCGGGGTAATGAAAAACTGTTTTTT. It is translated as CASRRRGNEKLFF.

This clone was detected once. V gene TRBV5-6 combines with J gene TRBJ2-5; D gene ambiguous. This CDR3 spans 13 amino acids. In germline, CDR1 is SGHDT, CDR2 YYEEEE. Trimming took 4 bases from V and 5 from J, leaving 12 bases between them. This CDR3 is CASSQLLAETQYF. Written as DNA, the CDR3 is TGTGCCAGCAGCCAACTGCTTGCGGAGACCCAGTACTTC.

The V and J genes are TRBV25-1 and TRBJ2-7; 9 positions agree with TRBD2. Germline CDR1 reads MGHDK; CDR2 reads SYGVNS. With 0 bases clipped from V and 5 bases from J, the junction kept 8 bases outside the gene matches. The CDR3 is 16 amino acids. The CDR3 loop is CASSEYGSGSPHEQYF. As DNA, the CDR3 is TGTGCCAGCAGTGAATATGGTAGCGGGAGCCCCCACGAGCAGTACTTC.

The chain couples TRBV2 to TRBJ1-2; 8 nucleotides match TRBD1. V gave up 2 bases and J gave up 3 bases; unmatched junction bases: 8. The CDR3 totals 16 residues. CDR1 and CDR2 (germline): SNHLY, FYNNEI. CDR3 protein: CASSEYTTGVDYGYTF. CDR3 in DNA: TGTGCCAGCAGTGAATACACGACAGGGGTCGACTATGGCTACACCTTC.

This clone was counted between two and nine times. The chain links TRBV2 to TRBJ2-2; 7 nucleotides line up with TRBD1. CDR3 size: 14 residues. V lost 6 bases to trimming and J lost 3 bases; unmatched junction nucleotides: 4. Germline V gives CDR1 SNHLY, CDR2 FYNNEI. DNA for the CDR3: TGTGCCAGCAGGACAGGGTCGTACACCGGGGAGCTGTTTTTT. Its translation is CASRTGSYTGELFF. Full variable domain (remainder filled in from reference TRBV2 and TRBJ2-2): EPEVTQTPSHQVTQMGQEVILRCVPISNHLYFYWYRQILGQKVEFLVSFYNNEISEKSEIFDDQFSVERPDGSNFTLKIRSTKLEDSAMYFCASRTGSYTGELFFGEGSRLTVL.

This clone has just a few counts. The V call is TRBV6-5, the J call TRBJ2-7; 7 bases are a match to TRBD2. The CDR3 length is 15 residues. V gave up 0 bases and J gave up 7 bases; unmatched junction bases: 9. In germline, CDR1 is MNHEY, CDR2 SVGAGI. The CDR3 here is CASSYSKVTGGEQYF. The CDR3 DNA follows: TGTGCCAGCAGTTACTCGAAAGTTACGGGGGGAGAGCAGTACTTC.

The chain couples TRBV7-9 to TRBJ1-2; no clear D gene. The CDR3 has 12 amino acids. CDR1 and CDR2 (germline): SEHNR, FQNEAQ (reference sequence). Trimming left V 7 bases short and J 4 bases short, with 10 bases between. CDR3: CASTPVSYGYTF. CDR3 nucleotides: TGTGCCAGCACCCCCGTCTCCTATGGCTACACCTTC.